In its sample, the clone carrying this T cell receptor (beta chain) was seen many times. Its specificity is not known. This entry is derived from a study of regulatory T cells in long-lasting Graves disease. The time point: newly diagnosed GD, antithyroid drugs for less than 3 months. PBMC RNA was the source of the TCR library. Enrollment of patients was through an endocrinology department in Xi'an, China. Germline values: CDR1 SGHRS, CDR2 YFSETQ. The CDR3 spans 13 residues. V dropped 0 bases and J dropped 10 bases, with 8 bases sitting between them. General study findings and limits: Whereas new patients shared 966 public clonotypes, persistent patients shared more, at 2,500 to 3,500.

CDR3 regions were amplified by Arm-PCR using iRepertoire HTBI primers to build TCR beta libraries. MiXCR, run by TCRdb on the multiplex PCR reads, gives a single entry per CDR3 protein. The sample includes 240,000 or so distinct CDR3 sequences, 20% to 25% of them seen just once. V and J are TRBV5-1 and TRBJ1-6; perhaps TRBD1 as D (5 bases). The sequences come from peripheral blood mononuclear cells (PBMCs), collected at new diagnosis, from a patient treated with antithyroid drugs. This TCR was sampled from a female donor with Graves disease. The DNA of the CDR3 is TGCGCCAGCAGCTTGGGGAGGGACTCACCCCTCCACTTT. This translates into CASSLGRDSPLHF.